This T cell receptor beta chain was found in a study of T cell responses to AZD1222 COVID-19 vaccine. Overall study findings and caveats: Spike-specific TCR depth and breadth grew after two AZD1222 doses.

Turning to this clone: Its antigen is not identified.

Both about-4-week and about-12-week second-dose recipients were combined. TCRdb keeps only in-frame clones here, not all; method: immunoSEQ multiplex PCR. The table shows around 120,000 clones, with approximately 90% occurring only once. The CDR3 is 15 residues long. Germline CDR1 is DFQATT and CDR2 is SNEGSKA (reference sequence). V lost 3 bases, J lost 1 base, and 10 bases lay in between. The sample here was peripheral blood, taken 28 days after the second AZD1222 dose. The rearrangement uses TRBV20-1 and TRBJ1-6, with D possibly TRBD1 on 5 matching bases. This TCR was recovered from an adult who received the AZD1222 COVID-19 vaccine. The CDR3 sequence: CSASLGGSYNSPLHF. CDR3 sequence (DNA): TGCAGTGCTAGTCTCGGGGGATCCTATAATTCACCCCTCCACTTT.